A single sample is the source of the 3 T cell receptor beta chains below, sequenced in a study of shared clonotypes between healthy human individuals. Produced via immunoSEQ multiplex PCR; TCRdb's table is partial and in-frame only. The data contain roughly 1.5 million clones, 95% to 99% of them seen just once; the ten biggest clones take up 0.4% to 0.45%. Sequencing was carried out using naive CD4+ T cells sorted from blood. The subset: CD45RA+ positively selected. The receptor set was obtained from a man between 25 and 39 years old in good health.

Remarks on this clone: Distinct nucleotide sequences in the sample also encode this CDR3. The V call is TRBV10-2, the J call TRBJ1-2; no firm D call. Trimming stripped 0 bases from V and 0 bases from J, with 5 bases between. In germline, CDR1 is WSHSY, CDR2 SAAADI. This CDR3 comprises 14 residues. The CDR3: CASSESRANYGYTF. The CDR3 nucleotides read TGCGCCAGCAGTGAGTCGCGAGCTAACTATGGCTACACCTTC.

The CDR3 DNA follows: TGTGCCAGCAGCTTAGTCGGGTCGCCCCAGCATTTT. Its protein product is CASSLVGSPQHF. The chain uses TRBV7-8 and TRBJ1-5; D gene unclear. The V end lost 1 base, the J end lost 9 bases, and 7 bases lay between the germline ends. CDR1 SGHVS and CDR2 FQNEAQ come from the germline V gene. The CDR3 is made up of 12 amino acids.

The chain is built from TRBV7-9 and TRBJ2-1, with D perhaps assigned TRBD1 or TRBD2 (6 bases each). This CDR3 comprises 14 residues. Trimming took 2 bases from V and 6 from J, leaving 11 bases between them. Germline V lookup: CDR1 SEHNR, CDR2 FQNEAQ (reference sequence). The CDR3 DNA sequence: TGTGCCAGCAGCTTATCCAGGGGAGGCAATGAGCAGTTCTTC. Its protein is CASSLSRGGNEQFF.